These 10 T cell receptor beta chains came from one sample sequenced in a study of blood T cell repertoires in COVID-19. Profiling relied on immunoSEQ multiplex PCR, and the TCRdb table lists in-frame clones only, not all of them. Here the sample spans about 250,000 clones, around 88% being singletons. The sequencing input was peripheral blood. The receptors were sampled from a man older than 75 with acute or convalescent COVID-19.

J is TRBJ1-2 and V is TRBV6-1; no firm D call. This CDR3 is built from 15 residues. Trimming removed 0 bases at V and 8 bases at J, with 16 bases between. Germline V gene data show CDR1 as MNHNS and CDR2 as SASEGT. In DNA, the CDR3 is TGTGCCAGCAGTGAAGCGGTAGGCAGCGTCCTGGGCTACACCTTC. Translated, it gives CASSEAVGSVLGYTF.

This clone was picked up one time. V is TRBV7-3 and J is TRBJ2-1, with 14 bases fitting TRBD2. CDR3 length: 16 amino acids. The germline V gene encodes CDR1 SGHTA and CDR2 FQGTGA. With 5 bases clipped from V and 6 bases from J, the junction kept 6 bases outside the gene matches. The DNA of the CDR3 is TGTGCCAGCAGCCGTCACGGGACTAGCGGGAGCAATGAGCAGTTCTTC. Its protein product is CASSRHGTSGSNEQFF. Filled out from reference TRBV7-3 and TRBJ2-1, the complete variable domain reads GAGVSQTPSNKVTEKGKYVELRCDPISGHTALYWYRQSLGQGPEFLIYFQGTGAADDSGLPNDRFFAVRPEGSVSTLKIQRTERGDSAVYLCASSRHGTSGSNEQFFGPGTRLTVL.

This sequence joins TRBV4-1 and TRBJ2-1, with 9 positions matching TRBD1. This CDR3 is built from 17 residues. Germline-derived CDR1 and CDR2 are MGHRA and YSYEKL. V shed 0 bases, J shed 4 bases, and the junction held 7 bases outside the gene matches. CDR3 DNA: TGCGCCAGCAGCCAAGATCTAACAGGGGGCGTATACAATGAGCAGTTCTTC. This gives the protein CASSQDLTGGVYNEQFF.

There are a few counts of this clone. This chain connects TRBV5-4 to TRBJ2-7; 15 positions agree with TRBD2. The V segment lost 5 bases and the J segment 7 bases; nucleotides outside the gene matches: 16. Germline V gene data show CDR1 as SGHNT and CDR2 as YYREEE (reference sequence). This CDR3 comprises 18 residues. CDR3 in DNA: TGTGCCAGCAGTCCGGGGACTCTCGGACTAGCGGGGGGGCGGGAGCAGTACTTC. Translating it yields CASSPGTLGLAGGREQYF.

The chain carries TRBV11-2 and TRBJ2-7; TRBD1 matches at 8 bases. The CDR3 length is 14 residues. Germline loops: CDR1 SGHAT, CDR2 FQNNGV. V trimming: 5 bases; J trimming: 2 bases; junction bases outside the gene matches: 5. CDR3 amino acids: CASSPGTGTYEQYF. The CDR3 nucleotides read TGTGCCAGCAGCCCCGGGACAGGAACCTACGAGCAGTACTTC. Looking up the rest from reference TRBV11-2 and TRBJ2-7 gives the full variable domain: EAGVAQSPRYKIIEKRQSVAFWCNPISGHATLYWYQQILGQGPKLLIQFQNNGVVDDSQLPKDRFSAERLKGVDSTLKIQPAKLEDSAVYLCASSPGTGTYEQYFGPGTRLTVT.

The chain recombines TRBV18 with TRBJ1-2; D uncertain. Trimming removed 0 bases at V and 5 bases at J, with 7 bases between. Germline V gene data show CDR1 as KGHSH and CDR2 as LQKENI. This CDR3 comprises 13 residues. For the CDR3, the DNA is TGTGCCAGCTCACCACCGTCTGTTTATGGCTACACCTTC. This codes for CASSPPSVYGYTF.

The J gene is TRBJ2-7, the V gene TRBV27; a possible D gene is TRBD1 (6 bases). This CDR3 is 17 amino acids long. The germline CDR1 and CDR2 sequences are MNHEY and SMNVEV (reference sequence). The V gene lost 5 bases and the J gene lost 3 bases, with 23 bases spanning the gap. In DNA form, the CDR3 reads TGTGCCAGCAGTACTTCACTTTCTATCCGAGGGGGCTACGAGCAGTACTTC. This codes for CASSTSLSIRGGYEQYF.

A single count supports this clone. The chain couples TRBV5-1 to TRBJ2-5; a weak D match, TRBD2 (5 bases). This CDR3 spans 14 amino acids. V was shortened by 2 bases and J by 0 bases, with 8 bases between the two germline ends. Germline values: CDR1 SGHRS, CDR2 YFSETQ. In nucleotides, the CDR3 is TGCGCCAGCAGCTTAACCGGGAACCAAGAGACCCAGTACTTC. Amino acids: CASSLTGNQETQYF. The full variable domain, rest sourced from reference TRBV5-1 and TRBJ2-5, is KAGVTQTPRYLIKTRGQQVTLSCSPISGHRSVSWYQQTPGQGLQFLFEYFSETQRNKGNFPGRFSGRQFSNSRSEMNVSTLELGDSALYLCASSLTGNQETQYFGPGTRLLVL.

The V gene is TRBV29-1, the J gene TRBJ1-2; D gene ambiguous. Germline V lookup: CDR1 SQVTM, CDR2 ANQGSEA. Trimming took 2 bases from V and 6 from J, leaving 13 bases between them. There are 13 residues in the CDR3. CDR3 sequence (DNA): TGCAGCGTTGAAAAGCCCGACTTCAATGGCTACACCTTC. As protein: CSVEKPDFNGYTF. Supplemented by reference TRBV29-1 and TRBJ1-2, the full variable domain reads SAVISQKPSRDICQRGTSLTIQCQVDSQVTMMFWYRQQPGQSLTLIATANQGSEATYESGFVIDKFPISRPNLTFSTLTVSNMSPEDSSIYLCSVEKPDFNGYTFGSGTRLTVV.

The genes are TRBV18 and TRBJ2-7, with TRBD1 identical over 7 bases. V was pared by 4 bases and J by 5 bases, with 5 bases of the junction left unmatched. The CDR3 runs to 13 residues. Germline V gives CDR1 KGHSH, CDR2 LQKENI. In DNA, the CDR3 is TGTGCCAGCTCACTGGGACAGCCCGACGAGCAGTACTTC. Translating gives CASSLGQPDEQYF. Drawing the rest from reference TRBV18 and TRBJ2-7, the complete variable domain is NAGVMQNPRHLVRRRGQEARLRCSPMKGHSHVYWYRQLPEEGLKFMVYLQKENIIDESGMPKERFSAEFPKEGPSILRIQQVVRGDSAAYFCASSLGQPDEQYFGPGTRLTVT.